This T cell receptor beta chain was sequenced for a study of response to subunit inactivated influenza vaccine. Whole-study findings and limits: The authors proposed limited new T cell recruitment per seasonal influenza vaccination.

This clonotype has just a few counts. The antigen is unknown. TCRdb analysed the RT-PCR reads with MiXCR anew, one entry per CDR3 protein. The sample holds about 540,000 distinct CDR3 sequences; under 30% are singletons and the top ten take approximately 3%. The CDR3 loop spans 14 amino acids. Germline V gene sequence: CDR1 MGHRA, CDR2 YSYEKL. Trimming shortened V by 1 base and J by 1 base, and 7 bases separated the two germline ends. Another study also made use of these data, one on T cells expressing NK-cell markers. That study adds: UMIs accompanied the 5'RACE template switching by which TCR beta cDNA was made. Each TCR beta repertoire originated in sorted T cells that were CD3+CD56+NKG2C+, CD3+CD56+NKG2C- or CD3+CD56-NKG2C+.

This chain links TRBV4-1 with TRBJ1-1; D remains unclear. The sequence was obtained from a man aged 45 to 65 who received an inactivated influenza vaccine. Sequenced here: CD4+ T cells sorted from PBMCs, sampled 11 to 12 days after vaccination. The DNA for the CDR3 is TGCGCCAGCAGCCAAGCCCGGACGAACACTGAAGCTTTCTTT. Encoded protein: CASSQARTNTEAFF.